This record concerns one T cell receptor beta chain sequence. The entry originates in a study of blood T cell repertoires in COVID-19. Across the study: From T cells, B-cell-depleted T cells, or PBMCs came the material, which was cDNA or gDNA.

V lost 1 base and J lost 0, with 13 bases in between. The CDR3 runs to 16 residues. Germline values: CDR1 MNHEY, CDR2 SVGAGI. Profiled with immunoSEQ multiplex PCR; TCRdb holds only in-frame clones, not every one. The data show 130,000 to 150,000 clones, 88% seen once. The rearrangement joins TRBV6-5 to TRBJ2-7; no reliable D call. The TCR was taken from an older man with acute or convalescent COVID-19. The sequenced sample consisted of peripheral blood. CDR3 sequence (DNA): TGTGCCAGCAGTTACTACGGCCGACAAAGCTCCTACGAGCAGTACTTC. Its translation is CASSYYGRQSSYEQYF.